The 21 T cell receptor beta chains below all came from one sample that was sequenced in a study of T cell changes during pregnancy in multiple sclerosis. The data were produced by immunoSEQ multiplex PCR, yet TCRdb's version contains in-frame clones alone and is incomplete. The data hold fewer than 13,000 clones, with approximately 83% observed a single time. The material sequenced was CD8+ T cells from peripheral blood mononuclear cells, taken in the third trimester of pregnancy. Receptor source: a female donor in good health, enrolled as a control in a pregnancy study.

This sequence joins TRBV7-2 and TRBJ2-7, with 7 bases that match TRBD1. Trimming at V came to 8 bases and at J to 1 base, leaving 20 bases not matched to a gene. The CDR3 extends over 18 amino acids. Germline V gene sequence: CDR1 SGHTA, CDR2 FQGNSA. The CDR3: CASRPASGSGTDSYEQYF. DNA for the CDR3: TGTGCCAGCCGGCCGGCCTCCGGCTCCGGGACAGATTCCTACGAGCAGTACTTC.

The gene calls are TRBV7-9 and TRBJ1-2; a weak D match, TRBD1 (6 bases). The germline V gene encodes CDR1 SEHNR and CDR2 FQNEAQ (reference sequence). The CDR3 runs 12 residues. V gave up 3 bases and J gave up 13 bases, with 15 bases separating them. CDR3 coding DNA: TGTGCCAGCAGCTTCCGGGACATTACGGGCACCTTC. Translating it yields CASSFRDITGTF. The complete variable domain, with remaining parts taken from reference TRBV7-9 and TRBJ1-2, reads DTGVSQNPRHKITKRGQNVTFRCDPISEHNRLYWYRQTLGQGPEFLTYFQNEAQLEKSRLLSDRFSAERPKGSFSTLEIQRTEQGDSAMYLCASSFRDITGTFGSGTRLTVV.

In DNA, the CDR3 is TGTGCCAGCAGGGGACAGGGGAGGGATACGCAGTATTTT. This sequence encodes CASRGQGRDTQYF. The chain recombines TRBV6-5 with TRBJ2-3; TRBD1 agrees at 10 bases. The J segment lost 6 bases and the V segment lost 6 bases, leaving 3 bases of the junction unmatched. The CDR3 spans 13 residues. CDR1 MNHEY and CDR2 SVGAGI come from the germline V gene.

This chain links TRBV9 with TRBJ2-7; TRBD2 is a possible D gene (5 bases). Trimming pared 3 bases from V and 6 bases from J, leaving 13 bases between. The CDR3 sequence is 13 residues long. From germline, CDR1 is SGDLS and CDR2 YYNGEE. The DNA of the CDR3 is TGTGCCAGCAGCGGTCCTGAGGGAAGCGAGCAGTACTTC. Amino acids: CASSGPEGSEQYF. Combining the CDR3 with reference TRBV9 and TRBJ2-7 gives the whole variable domain DSGVTQTPKHLITATGQRVTLRCSPRSGDLSVYWYQQSLDQGLQFLIQYYNGEERAKGNILERFSAQQFPDLHSELNLSSLELGDSALYFCASSGPEGSEQYFGPGTRLTVT.

The chain recombines TRBV5-8 with TRBJ1-2; no reliable D call. Germline values: CDR1 SGHTS, CDR2 YDEGEE. The CDR3 is 15 residues long. Between the trimmed V and J ends, which lost 0 bases and 2 bases, there was a span of 11 bases. The CDR3, as DNA: TGTGCCAGCAGCTTGGCAGGAGGGTCGAACTATGGCTACACCTTC. Protein product: CASSLAGGSNYGYTF. Full variable domain (remainder filled in from reference TRBV5-8 and TRBJ1-2): EAGVTQSPTHLIKTRGQQATLRCSPISGHTSVYWYQQALGLGLQFLLWYDEGEERNRGNFPPRFSGRQFPNYSSELNVNALELEDSALYLCASSLAGGSNYGYTFGSGTRLTVV.

J is TRBJ2-3 and V is TRBV6-1; 8 positions match TRBD1. J gave up 4 bases and V 1 base, and 4 bases lay outside the gene matches. Per the germline V gene, CDR1 is MNHNS and CDR2 is SASEGT. This CDR3 has 15 amino acids. As DNA, the CDR3 is TGTGCCAGCAGTGAAGTGGCAGGGGGCGCAGATACGCAGTATTTT. It codes for CASSEVAGGADTQYF.

J is TRBJ1-1 and V is TRBV6-1, with D possibly matching TRBD1 (5 bases). The germline V gene encodes CDR1 MNHNS and CDR2 SASEGT. This CDR3 is 16 amino acids long. The germline V and J ends were trimmed by 1 base and 5 bases, with 17 bases remaining between them. The CDR3, as DNA: TGTGCCAGCAGTGAAGAGGTCGGCGGGGGAGGTACTGAAGCTTTCTTT. It is translated as CASSEEVGGGGTEAFF.

The V call is TRBV5-6, the J call TRBJ2-7; 8 bases match TRBD1. The CDR3 totals 15 residues. Germline V gene sequence: CDR1 SGHDT, CDR2 YYEEEE. Trimming took 0 bases from V and 5 from J; bases not matched to a gene: 7. CDR3 in DNA: TGTGCCAGCAGCTTGGTAGGGGACAGGTACCACGAGCAGTACTTC. Residues: CASSLVGDRYHEQYF.

The chain has TRBV9 and TRBJ1-2, with D possibly being TRBD1 (5 bases). The germline V gene has CDR1 SGDLS and CDR2 YYNGEE. Trimming removed 4 bases from V and 8 bases from J, with 24 bases in between. The CDR3 is 16 residues long. CDR3 coding DNA: TGTGCCAGCAGCCCCGCCCAGGGCGCTCGGCGTGAAGGCTACACCTTC. Translated: CASSPAQGARREGYTF.

J is TRBJ2-1 and V is TRBV5-1; 9 positions match TRBD2. The germline gives CDR1 SGHRS, CDR2 YFSETQ. CDR3 length: 16 residues. After removal of 4 bases from V and 1 base from J, the junction contained 6 bases not matched to a gene. For the CDR3, the DNA is TGCGCCAGCAGCACACTAGCGGGCCCTTCCTACAATGAGCAGTTCTTC. The encoded protein is CASSTLAGPSYNEQFF.

The chain employs TRBV18 and TRBJ1-3; 8 bases map to TRBD1. CDR3 size: 13 residues. Per germline, CDR1 KGHSH and CDR2 LQKENI. V trimming: 6 bases; J trimming: 5 bases; junction bases outside the gene matches: 3. CDR3 DNA: TGTGCCAGCTCCGACAGGGGTAGAAACACCATATATTTT. It codes for CASSDRGRNTIYF.

This clone was picked up a small number of times. The V gene is TRBV27, the J gene TRBJ1-5; TRBD1 aligns across 11 bases. CDR1 is MNHEY, CDR2 SMNVEV, per germline (reference sequence). J lost 5 bases, V lost 3 bases, and 3 bases had no gene match. The CDR3 consists of 15 residues. The CDR3 region is CASSFRTGGDQPQHF. As DNA, the CDR3 is TGTGCCAGCAGTTTCCGGACAGGGGGCGATCAGCCCCAGCATTTT.

Turning to this clone: In the same sample, other DNA sequences code for this CDR3. The gene calls are TRBV4-3 and TRBJ2-7, with D unresolved. V was cut by 2 bases and J by 1 base, with 9 bases left in between. This CDR3 comprises 14 residues. Germline lookup yields CDR1 LGHNA and CDR2 YSLEER. CDR3 in DNA: TGCGCCAGCAGCCAATCCCCCGGTTCCTACGAGCAGTACTTC. The encoded protein is CASSQSPGSYEQYF.

CDR3 in amino acids: CASRPRDSTDTQYF. The DNA of the CDR3 is TGTGCAAGTCGCCCACGGGATAGCACAGATACGCAGTATTTT. The chain carries TRBV12-2 and TRBJ2-3; the DNA was not compared with TRBD2, the D call given in the table. TRBV12-2 is labeled a pseudogene. The CDR3 contains 14 residues.

V usage is TRBV7-8 and J usage is TRBJ2-1; D is uncertain. Trimming left V 0 bases short and J 7 bases short, with 19 bases between. CDR3 length: 17 amino acids. Germline V CDR1 and CDR2: SGHVS, FQNEAQ. CDR3 coding DNA: TGTGCCAGCAGCTTAGCGCCCCTTGGTGGTGGAGAGAATGAGCAGTTCTTC. This encodes CASSLAPLGGGENEQFF.

The chain recombines TRBV5-5 with TRBJ1-2, with D possibly being TRBD1 (5 bases). CDR1 and CDR2 from the germline V gene are SGHKS and YYEKEE (reference sequence). The CDR3 runs to 13 residues. V lost 0 bases and J lost 8, with 11 bases in between. CDR3 in DNA: TGTGCCAGCAGCTTGGTGCAGGGCGGCGGCTACACCTTC. Translating gives CASSLVQGGGYTF. Full variable domain (rest looked up from reference TRBV5-5 and TRBJ1-2): DAGVTQSPTHLIKTRGQQVTLRCSPISGHKSVSWYQQVLGQGPQFIFQYYEKEERGRGNFPDRFSARQFPNYSSELNVNALLLGDSALYLCASSLVQGGGYTFGSGTRLTVV.

The chain carries TRBV6-5 and TRBJ2-1; the match to TRBD2 covers 7 bases. There are 15 residues in the CDR3. The germline V gene encodes CDR1 MNHEY and CDR2 SVGAGI. The V and J ends lost 0 bases and 7 bases, in that order; junction bases with no gene match: 6. The CDR3 nucleotides are TGTGCCAGCAGTTACTCAGCGGGGCCCCCGAATGAGCAGTTCTTC. Its protein is CASSYSAGPPNEQFF.

The rearrangement links TRBV14 to TRBJ1-1; unclear D gene. V was pared by 0 bases and J by 7 bases, with 12 bases between. CDR3 length: 14 amino acids. The V gene's germline CDR1 is SGHDN and CDR2 FVKESK. CDR3 region: CASSQELPLREAFF. In DNA form, the CDR3 reads TGTGCCAGCAGCCAAGAACTCCCGCTGCGTGAAGCTTTCTTT.

This clone occurred once. This chain links TRBV7-9 with TRBJ2-1; a weak D match, TRBD2 (5 bases). The germline gives CDR1 SEHNR, CDR2 FQNEAQ (reference sequence). This CDR3 spans 15 amino acids. V shed 1 base and J shed 6 bases, with 13 bases lying between them. The CDR3 loop reads CASSLVRGRSNEQFF. DNA for the CDR3: TGTGCCAGCAGCTTAGTTCGAGGGCGGAGCAATGAGCAGTTCTTC.

The CDR3 nucleotides are TGTGCCAGCTCACCAGGTCGGGAGAGGATGGGCGAAAAACTGTTTTTT. As protein: CASSPGRERMGEKLFF. The J gene is TRBJ1-4, the V gene TRBV18; D is ambiguous. CDR1 and CDR2 from the germline V gene are KGHSH and LQKENI. Deletions cut 2 bases from V and 8 bases from J, with 18 bases between. This CDR3 comprises 16 residues.

The chain joins TRBV5-6 to TRBJ1-4, with a tentative D call TRBD1 (6 bases). The CDR3 length is 15 residues. Germline loops: CDR1 SGHDT, CDR2 YYEEEE. Deletions cut 2 bases from V and 3 bases from J, with 11 bases between. Here the CDR3 reads CASSFNRVSNEKLFF. The DNA for the CDR3 is TGTGCCAGCAGCTTCAACAGGGTTTCTAATGAAAAACTGTTTTTT.